This T cell receptor (beta chain) was sequenced for a study of blood T cell repertoires in COVID-19. Study as a whole: From T cells, B-cell-depleted T cells, or PBMCs came the material, which was cDNA or gDNA.

Residents of 24 US areas, aged about 18 to 100 years, made up the participants. Sequencing was performed with immunoSEQ multiplex PCR; in TCRdb, only in-frame clones are kept and a portion is missing. The data hold about 400,000 clones, with roughly 87% observed a single time. Trimming cost V 9 bases and J 3 bases; bases outside gene matches: 8. The CDR3 covers 13 residues. From germline, CDR1 is SGHDT and CDR2 YYEEEE. This TCR was recovered from a woman aged 35 to 49 with acute COVID-19. Input material: PBMCs or T cells enriched from blood (not recorded which). This chain joins TRBV5-6 and TRBJ2-7, with 8 bases aligning to TRBD1. The CDR3 region is CATRRQGFYEQYF. Here the CDR3 DNA reads TGTGCCACCCGGAGACAGGGGTTCTACGAGCAGTACTTC.